A selection of T cell receptor beta chains follows, all from one sample in a study of neoadjuvant anti-PD-1 for oral cavity cancer. Assay used: immunoSEQ multiplex PCR; TCRdb lists only in-frame clones, some missing. The sample yields about 14,000 clones, over 55% seen once. This specimen was PBMCs, taken before nivolumab (anti-PD-1) treatment. These receptors came from a person between 40 and 80 years old with oral cavity squamous cell carcinoma. Both conserved end residues are part of each CDR3. The D gene is left open where the match is weak. Where a row states a size, it is once, few, many or the class of an expanded clone; other rows omit it.

CDR3 DNA,CDR3 protein,CDR3 length,V gene,clone size,J gene,D gene
TGTGCCAGCAGTGAGGGTTTGGGCCACACCATATATTTT,CASSEGLGHTIYF,13,TRBV6-1,.,TRBJ1-3,.
TGCGCCAGCAGCCTCCTGCCGGGGGGGTTCTATGGCTACACCTTC,CASSLLPGGFYGYTF,15,TRBV4-1,.,TRBJ1-2,.
TGTGCCAGCAGCTCCCAGTTAGAAGCCGAGCAGTACTTC,CASSSQLEAEQYF,13,TRBV11-1,.,TRBJ2-7,.
TGTGCCAGCAGCTTTTGGGGTGGCGGCTACACCTTC,CASSFWGGGYTF,12,TRBV5-6,.,TRBJ1-2,.
TGTGCCAGCAGTGTCCGGTTTAATTCACCCCTCCACTTT,CASSVRFNSPLHF,13,TRBV27,.,TRBJ1-6,.
TGTGCTAGCGTAGCGGGACAGGGTTACAATGAGCAGTTCTTC,CASVAGQGYNEQFF,14,TRBV12-5,.,TRBJ2-1,.
TGTGCCAGCAGTTCCCCCTCTAACACGGCCTACGAGCAGTACTTC,CASSSPSNTAYEQYF,15,TRBV28,once,TRBJ2-7,.
TGTGCCAGCAGCTTAACGGGGCAGGGTGAGCAGTTCTTC,CASSLTGQGEQFF,13,TRBV7-9,.,TRBJ2-1,.
TGTGCCATCAGTGATCCACAGGGGTTTGGGGAGACCCAGTACTTC,CAISDPQGFGETQYF,15,TRBV10-3,.,TRBJ2-5,TRBD1
TGTGCCAGCAGCTTAGCGTGGGGGTTACAAGAGACCCAGTACTTC,CASSLAWGLQETQYF,15,TRBV7-6,.,TRBJ2-5,.
TGTGCCACCAGCAGAGATCTCAGGGCGGGGGAGCTGTTTTTT,CATSRDLRAGELFF,14,TRBV15,few,TRBJ2-2,.
TGTGCCAGCAGTTTAAACACAGGGGGCGTTCTATCTCGTCAGCAGTACTTC,CASSLNTGGVLSRQQYF,17,TRBV27,.,TRBJ2-7,TRBD1
TGTGCCAGCAGCGAAGGGACCTCTGAAAAACTGTTTTTT,CASSEGTSEKLFF,13,TRBV5-6,.,TRBJ1-4,.
TGTGCCAGCAGGAGACTAGCGGGAGAGGGCAATGAGCAGTTCTTC,CASRRLAGEGNEQFF,15,TRBV27,.,TRBJ2-1,TRBD2
TGTGCTAGCAGCTTAGGGACAACCAGCACAGATACGCAGTATTTT,CASSLGTTSTDTQYF,15,TRBV7-7,.,TRBJ2-3,.
TGTGCCAGCAGTTACTCTAGGGTAGATACGCAGTATTTT,CASSYSRVDTQYF,13,TRBV6-5,.,TRBJ2-3,.
TGTGCCAGTAGTATGGTCGGTGGGACAGGGAGACGAGACTATGGCTACACCTTC,CASSMVGGTGRRDYGYTF,18,TRBV19,.,TRBJ1-2,TRBD1
TGTGCCAGCAGTTACGAGCGGGGGGGCCGCGATACGCAGTATTTT,CASSYERGGRDTQYF,15,TRBV6-5,.,TRBJ2-3,TRBD2
TGTGCCAAGAGTGGGGGCGAGAAGACCCAGTACTTC,CAKSGGEKTQYF,12,TRBV5-4,.,TRBJ2-5,.
TGCAGTGCTAGAAAAGAGACCCAGTACTTC,CSARKETQYF,10,TRBV20-1,once,TRBJ2-5,.
TGTGCCAGCAGCTTGGTGCTAGCGGGAGTGAGTGAGCAGTTCTTC,CASSLVLAGVSEQFF,15,TRBV5-4,.,TRBJ2-1,TRBD2
TGTGCCAGCTCTATGGGGAGCGCCTACGAGCAGTACTTC,CASSMGSAYEQYF,13,TRBV27,few,TRBJ2-7,.
TGTGCCTCCTCAGATCGGGGGGGCAAAAATGAGCAGTTCTTC,CASSDRGGKNEQFF,14,TRBV15,.,TRBJ2-1,TRBD2
TGTGCCAGCAGTTCGGAGCGGGGAGTTATCAATGAGCAGTTCTTC,CASSSERGVINEQFF,15,TRBV27,.,TRBJ2-1,TRBD2
TGCGCCAGCAGCTTGGGTGAGAGGCGGTTCAATCAGCCCCAGCATTTT,CASSLGERRFNQPQHF,16,TRBV5-1,.,TRBJ1-5,.
TGTGCCAGCAGGGTGACAGGGGGGGAGACCCAGTACTTC,CASRVTGGETQYF,13,TRBV27,once,TRBJ2-5,TRBD1
TGTGCCAGCAGCTATGAGGGGAGCGGCTACACCTTC,CASSYEGSGYTF,12,TRBV11-1,few,TRBJ1-2,.
TGCGCCAGCAGCTTGGCTGGGACGACAGGGCTGGAAGGCTACACCTTC,CASSLAGTTGLEGYTF,16,TRBV5-1,once,TRBJ1-2,TRBD1
TGTGCCAGCAGTTTAGGGCACGGCTTGCGTAACACTGAAGCTTTCTTT,CASSLGHGLRNTEAFF,16,TRBV27,.,TRBJ1-1,.
TGTGCCAGCAGCTCCAATACAGGATATAGCAATCAGCCCCAGCATTTT,CASSSNTGYSNQPQHF,16,TRBV7-9,few,TRBJ1-5,.
TGCAGCGTTGAGGAGTGTTTTGGACAGGGACGGTTCGAGCAGTACTTC,CSVEECFGQGRFEQYF,16,TRBV29-1,.,TRBJ2-7,TRBD1
TGTGCCAGCAGTTACGAGCACGACACCTACGAGCAGTACTTC,CASSYEHDTYEQYF,14,TRBV6-6,few,TRBJ2-7,.
TGTGCCAGCAGCAAAAAGGACAGGGTCATCGACGAGCAGTACTTC,CASSKKDRVIDEQYF,15,TRBV7-9,few,TRBJ2-7,TRBD1
TGCAGCGTTGAAGCCCCGGACAGTTTCTCCAGGGGAGCTTTCTTT,CSVEAPDSFSRGAFF,15,TRBV29-1,.,TRBJ1-1,.
TGCGCCAGCAGCTTGGCGGGTGCAACTAATGAAAAACTGTTTTTT,CASSLAGATNEKLFF,15,TRBV5-1,.,TRBJ1-4,.
TGTGCCAGCAGCCAATCGAACCCCGGGCTAACAAACACCATATATTTT,CASSQSNPGLTNTIYF,16,TRBV4-2,.,TRBJ1-3,.
TGTGCCAGCAGTGAGGGTAATCAGCCCCAGCATTTT,CASSEGNQPQHF,12,TRBV2,few,TRBJ1-5,.
TGTGCCAGTACCACCCTGGGAGGTGGCTACACCTTC,CASTTLGGGYTF,12,TRBV19,few,TRBJ1-2,.
TGCAGCGTGAGCTCTCCGGGAAATGAAAAACTGTTTTTT,CSVSSPGNEKLFF,13,TRBV29-1,.,TRBJ1-4,.
TGTGCCAGCAGCCGACAGGAGGGCACTGAAGCTTTCTTT,CASSRQEGTEAFF,13,TRBV7-9,.,TRBJ1-1,.
TGTGCCAGCAGTCTGGGACAGCTCACAGATACGCAGTATTTT,CASSLGQLTDTQYF,14,TRBV28,.,TRBJ2-3,TRBD1
TGTGCCAGCAACTTGGCAGATAATTCACCCCTCCACTTT,CASNLADNSPLHF,13,TRBV6-5,.,TRBJ1-6,.
TGTGCCAGCAGTGGATCTCTGACAGGGACGAACACTGAAGCTTTCTTT,CASSGSLTGTNTEAFF,16,TRBV2,.,TRBJ1-1,TRBD1
TGTGCCTGGAGTGTACAAGGAAACAGTGCCTACGAGCAGTACTTC,CAWSVQGNSAYEQYF,15,TRBV30,.,TRBJ2-7,.
TGTGCCAGCAGCGCCGGACAGCCCTTTTCCACCGGGGAGCTGTTTTTT,CASSAGQPFSTGELFF,16,TRBV7-9,.,TRBJ2-2,.
TGTGCCAGCAGCCGGGACAGTTATTTCACTGAAGCTTTCTTT,CASSRDSYFTEAFF,14,TRBV14,.,TRBJ1-1,TRBD1
TGTGCCAGCAGTTCCGGGACAGGGGACTACGAGCAGTACTTC,CASSSGTGDYEQYF,14,TRBV27,few,TRBJ2-7,TRBD1
TGTGCCAGCACCAATCTAGGGACCACCAACTATGGCTACACCTTC,CASTNLGTTNYGYTF,15,TRBV19,.,TRBJ1-2,.
TGCGCCAGCAGCTTGGCCTTAGCGGGAGGGCCCCAAGAGACCCAGTACTTC,CASSLALAGGPQETQYF,17,TRBV5-1,.,TRBJ2-5,TRBD2
TGTGCCAGCAGCTCCCGAGACAATTCACCCCTCCACTTT,CASSSRDNSPLHF,13,TRBV7-8,.,TRBJ1-6,.
TGTGCCAGCAGCTCCTTTGGGGCTAGCGGGAGGAATGAGCAGTTCTTC,CASSSFGASGRNEQFF,16,TRBV27,.,TRBJ2-1,TRBD2
TGTGCCTGGAGTGCGACAGCGCGTGAAGCTTTCTTT,CAWSATAREAFF,12,TRBV30,once,TRBJ1-1,.
TGCAGCGTTGAAGATCCAGCGGAGGTCCTGAAGCAGTTCTTC,CSVEDPAEVLKQFF,14,TRBV29-1,.,TRBJ2-1,.
TGTGCCATCAGTGACGGGACAGGCAGCTACGAGCAGTACTTC,CAISDGTGSYEQYF,14,TRBV10-3,.,TRBJ2-7,TRBD1
TGTGCCAGCAGTTCTCTTACAGGGAGCTATGGCTACACCTTC,CASSSLTGSYGYTF,14,TRBV28,.,TRBJ1-2,.
TGTGCCAGCAGCTTAGTCGTAGCGGGGGCCACAGATACGCAGTATTTT,CASSLVVAGATDTQYF,16,TRBV11-3,.,TRBJ2-3,TRBD2
TGTGCCAGCAGCCCAACCACGACTAGCGGGAGTTACAATGAGCAGTTCTTC,CASSPTTTSGSYNEQFF,17,TRBV11-3,.,TRBJ2-1,TRBD2
TGTGCCAGCAGTGAATCTGACAGAATGGAAGCTTTCTTT,CASSESDRMEAFF,13,TRBV2,.,TRBJ1-1,.
TGTGCCAGCAGATTCGGGGGGAACACTGAAGCTTTCTTT,CASRFGGNTEAFF,13,TRBV28,.,TRBJ1-1,.
TGTGCCTGGACCAGAGGGGCTGGAAACACCATATATTTT,CAWTRGAGNTIYF,13,TRBV30,.,TRBJ1-3,.